The 32 T cell receptor beta chains reported below all come from one sample, sequenced in a study of blood T cell repertoires in COVID-19. Assay: immunoSEQ multiplex PCR; the TCRdb copy retains only in-frame clones and omits some. The sample includes around 300,000 clones, about 91% seen only once; the top ten take 1.5% to 2%. Sequencing was performed on peripheral blood. These receptors were obtained from a woman under 40 with COVID-19, enrolled during active disease.

The chain links TRBV30 to TRBJ2-6, with D unresolved. The length of the CDR3 is 16 residues. Germline CDR1 GTSNPN, CDR2 SVGIG (reference sequence). Trimming removed 3 bases at V and 0 bases at J, with 12 bases between. The CDR3 here is CAWSPLGRSGANVLTF. The CDR3 nucleotides read TGTGCCTGGAGCCCATTGGGCCGCTCTGGGGCCAACGTCCTGACTTTC.

The J gene is TRBJ1-4, the V gene TRBV7-2; perhaps TRBD1 as D (6 bases). The CDR3 runs to 15 residues. V shed 4 bases and J shed 2 bases, with 11 bases lying between them. Per germline, CDR1 SGHTA and CDR2 FQGNSA. The DNA of the CDR3 is TGTGCCAGCAGCTCCCTGGGGGCTACTAATGAAAAACTGTTTTTT. Protein: CASSSLGATNEKLFF.

The chain recombines TRBV6-4 with TRBJ1-2, with TRBD1 as a possible D gene (5 bases). V dropped 10 bases and J dropped 5 bases, with 11 bases sitting between them. CDR3 length: 11 amino acids. Germline V gives CDR1 MRHNA, CDR2 SNTAGT. In DNA form, the CDR3 reads TGTGCCACCTTACGGGGGTATGGCTACACCTTC. Its translation: CATLRGYGYTF.

This chain connects TRBV4-1 to TRBJ2-3; 13 bases are shared with TRBD2. The CDR3 is 17 amino acids. In germline, CDR1 is MGHRA, CDR2 YSYEKL. Unmatched junction bases numbered 10, after V lost 4 bases and J lost 6 bases. CDR3 DNA: TGCGCCAGCAGCCGCGGGACTAGCGGGGTCCGAGGTGATACGCAGTATTTT. Protein sequence: CASSRGTSGVRGDTQYF.

The chain carries TRBV19 and TRBJ2-7, with TRBD2 as a possible D gene (5 bases). CDR1 LNHDA and CDR2 SQIVND come from the germline V gene (reference sequence). This CDR3 has 16 residues. V dropped 7 bases and J dropped 7 bases, with 26 bases sitting between them. The CDR3 protein is CASILKAIGGPREQYF. The CDR3 DNA sequence: TGTGCCAGTATACTGAAAGCTATAGGAGGCCCAAGGGAGCAGTACTTC.

V and J are TRBV5-4 and TRBJ2-1; D might be TRBD2 (5 bases). V was pared by 4 bases and J by 0 bases, with 17 bases between. This CDR3 comprises 17 residues. Germline assignment: CDR1 SGHNT and CDR2 YYREEE (reference sequence). CDR3 DNA: TGTGCCAGCAGCCCTGCGGGCGGCGGTTTCTCCTACAATGAGCAGTTCTTC. Protein: CASSPAGGGFSYNEQFF.

The chain is built from TRBV18 and TRBJ1-1, with a weak D call TRBD1 (6 bases). CDR3 length: 16 residues. Per the germline V gene, CDR1 is KGHSH and CDR2 is LQKENI. V gave up 2 bases and J gave up 0 bases, with 13 bases separating them. The chain's CDR3 is CASSPWSGTLNTEAFF. The CDR3 DNA is TGTGCCAGCTCACCATGGTCTGGGACACTGAACACTGAAGCTTTCTTT.

The V and J genes are TRBV6-1 and TRBJ1-3; D ambiguous. This CDR3 region has 16 residues. Trimming took off 4 bases at V and 0 bases at J, with 13 bases between the two ends. Germline V gene data show CDR1 as MNHNS and CDR2 as SASEGT. CDR3 sequence: CASSAGSLFSGNTIYF. Written as DNA, the CDR3 is TGTGCCAGCAGTGCGGGATCCCTCTTCTCTGGAAACACCATATATTTT.

CDR3 nucleotide sequence: TGTGCCAGCAGCTTAGATCCCCAGGGGGGAGCTTTCTTT. Translation: CASSLDPQGGAFF. The gene calls are TRBV11-2 and TRBJ1-1; 7 positions agree with TRBD1. Germline V gives CDR1 SGHAT, CDR2 FQNNGV. Losses at the gene ends were 0 bases for V and 10 bases for J; bases not matched to a gene: 5. CDR3 length: 13 amino acids.

The chain is built from TRBV19 and TRBJ1-5; TRBD1 agrees at 7 bases. V lost 4 bases and J lost 4; bases outside the gene matches: 7. CDR3 length: 15 amino acids. Germline lookup yields CDR1 LNHDA and CDR2 SQIVND (reference sequence). CDR3 region: CASSRTGERNQPQHF. CDR3 DNA: TGTGCCAGTAGTAGAACAGGGGAGAGGAATCAGCCCCAGCATTTT.

This chain links TRBV15 with TRBJ2-1; 9 nucleotides match TRBD1. This CDR3 comprises 14 residues. The V gene's germline CDR1 is LNHNV and CDR2 YYDKDF (reference sequence). The trim removed 4 bases at V and 13 bases at J, leaving 11 bases unmatched. The CDR3 coding sequence is TGTGCCACCAGCAACCGGGACAGGGCTTGGGGACAGTTCTTC. Protein product: CATSNRDRAWGQFF.

This rearrangement joins TRBV6-5 to TRBJ2-7; TRBD1 might be the D (6 bases). The V and J ends lost 7 bases and 2 bases respectively, with 12 bases between them. Germline V CDR1 and CDR2: MNHEY, SVGAGI. The CDR3 has 13 residues. CDR3 DNA: TGTGCCAGCAAAAAACAGGGCACCTACGAGCAGTACGTC. Amino acid sequence: CASKKQGTYEQYV.

The rearrangement links TRBV9 to TRBJ2-1, with 7 bases that match TRBD2. The V segment lost 0 bases and the J segment 3 bases; nucleotides outside the gene matches: 3. Germline values: CDR1 SGDLS, CDR2 YYNGEE. This CDR3 has 15 residues. The CDR3 nucleotides are TGTGCCAGCAGCGTAGACGGGGGGTTCTACAATGAGCAGTTCTTC. Protein sequence: CASSVDGGFYNEQFF.

This chain joins TRBV25-1 and TRBJ1-2, with 8 nucleotides matching TRBD1. Germline-derived CDR1 and CDR2 are MGHDK and SYGVNS. Trimming removed 1 base from V and 5 bases from J; junction bases left unmatched: 12. The CDR3 has 17 residues. The CDR3 DNA follows: TGTGCCAGCAGTGAATCCTCTTTGGTCGGGACAGGATATGGCTACACCTTC. This encodes CASSESSLVGTGYGYTF.

This clone was detected once. V is TRBV7-2 and J is TRBJ2-5, with 9 bases that match TRBD1. CDR1 SGHTA and CDR2 FQGNSA come from the germline V gene. Unmatched junction bases numbered 5, after V lost 0 bases and J lost 0 bases. The CDR3 spans 17 residues. The CDR3 DNA sequence: TGTGCCAGCAGCTTAGCGGTGACAGGGGGGTACCAAGAGACCCAGTACTTC. Translated: CASSLAVTGGYQETQYF.

CDR3 bases: TGTGCCACCGGGGAGGGAATGAGGACTGAAGCTTTCTTT. This codes for CATGEGMRTEAFF. The V call is TRBV6-5, the J call TRBJ1-1; D is undetermined. Germline values: CDR1 MNHEY, CDR2 SVGAGI. Trimming shortened V by 10 bases and J by 5 bases, and 17 bases separated the two germline ends. The CDR3 has 13 residues.

The rearrangement joins TRBV7-6 to TRBJ1-5, with a tentative D call TRBD1 (6 bases). This CDR3 comprises 13 residues. With 4 bases removed from V and 4 bases from J, the gap between germline ends came to 8 bases. Germline V gene lookup returns CDR1 SGHVS and CDR2 FNYEAQ. The CDR3 region is CASSSQGNQPQHF. CDR3 coding DNA: TGTGCCAGCAGCTCACAGGGTAATCAGCCCCAGCATTTT.

This chain uses TRBV3-1 (or the pseudogene TRBV3-2) with TRBJ1-2; no firm D call. Trimming removed 3 bases at V and 6 bases at J, with 8 bases between. CDR3 length: 12 amino acids. Germline V gene lookup returns CDR1 LGHDT and CDR2 YNNKEL (reference sequence). CDR3: CASSHERDGYTF. CDR3 bases: TGTGCCAGCAGCCATGAACGAGATGGCTACACCTTC.

This clone appeared a single time. V and J are TRBV6-5 and TRBJ1-4, with D possibly matching TRBD1 (6 bases). This CDR3 comprises 15 residues. In germline, CDR1 is MNHEY, CDR2 SVGAGI. Trimming stripped 0 bases from V and 4 bases from J, with 9 bases between. The CDR3 protein is CASSYSGDNNEKLFF. DNA of the CDR3: TGTGCCAGCAGTTACTCCGGGGACAATAATGAAAAACTGTTTTTT.

Worth noting for this clone: One end of the junction fails to match germline, which may point to a read error. This chain joins TRBV29-1 and TRBJ1-1; perhaps TRBD1 as D (5 bases). Germline V CDR1 and CDR2: SQVTM, ANQGSEA. This CDR3 region has 12 residues. This chain's CDR3 is CSVGGEPRSGVF. The CDR3 DNA reads as TGCAGCGTTGGGGGGGAGCCCCGGTCGGGGGTCTTT.

This rearrangement joins TRBV10-3 to TRBJ1-5; D gene unclear. Germline V gene data show CDR1 as ENHRY and CDR2 as SYGVKD. This CDR3 contains 14 residues. The V gene lost 4 bases and the J gene lost 0 bases, with 7 bases spanning the gap. CDR3 protein: CAISGYGSNQPQHF. The CDR3 DNA sequence: TGTGCCATCAGTGGATACGGTAGCAATCAGCCCCAGCATTTT.

This chain uses TRBV5-6 with TRBJ2-1, with no clear D. CDR1 and CDR2 (germline): SGHDT, YYEEEE. V was trimmed by 1 base and J by 5 bases, leaving 10 bases between them. This CDR3 region has 14 residues. For the CDR3, the DNA is TGTGCCAGCAGCTTGCCGCCTGCGGACAATGAGCAGTTCTTC. This translates into CASSLPPADNEQFF.

The chain combines TRBV5-6 with TRBJ1-1; D gene uncertain. The germline V and J ends were trimmed by 2 bases and 1 base, with 9 bases remaining between them. There are 14 residues in the CDR3. Germline CDR1 reads SGHDT; CDR2 reads YYEEEE. The CDR3 DNA follows: TGTGCCAGCAGCTTCCCGAGGGCGAACACTGAAGCTTTCTTT. Protein product: CASSFPRANTEAFF.

The rearrangement joins TRBV18 to TRBJ1-5, with D hard to call. This CDR3 has 15 residues. Per the germline V gene, CDR1 is KGHSH and CDR2 is LQKENI. Between the trimmed V and J ends, which lost 6 bases and 4 bases, there was a span of 16 bases. This chain's CDR3 is CASSQLGGGNQPQHF. The CDR3 bases are TGTGCCAGCTCTCAACTTGGAGGAGGGAATCAGCCCCAGCATTTT.

The table lists this clone with a count of one. The V gene is TRBV5-1, the J gene TRBJ1-3, with D unresolved. CDR1 SGHRS and CDR2 YFSETQ come from the germline V gene. Trimming stripped 3 bases from V and 0 bases from J, with 7 bases between. The length of the CDR3 is 14 residues. This CDR3 is CASSSESSGNTIYF. The CDR3 DNA follows: TGCGCCAGCAGCTCGGAGAGCTCTGGAAACACCATATATTTT.

This clone was seen a single time. This chain links TRBV5-4 with TRBJ1-1, with D unresolved. Germline lookup yields CDR1 SGHNT and CDR2 YYREEE (reference sequence). Trimming stripped 2 bases from V and 6 bases from J, with 14 bases between. The CDR3 covers 14 residues. CDR3 amino acids: CASSLKGGSPEAFF. Here the CDR3 DNA reads TGTGCCAGCAGCTTAAAAGGAGGGTCCCCTGAAGCTTTCTTT.

The chain is built from TRBV7-8 and TRBJ1-6; D gene unclear. This CDR3 is built from 17 residues. The germline V gene encodes CDR1 SGHVS and CDR2 FQNEAQ. V lost 3 bases and J 9 bases, leaving 21 bases between the germline ends. The CDR3: CASSLRFSGIPLSPLHF. CDR3 nucleotide sequence: TGTGCCAGCAGCTTGCGGTTTTCGGGAATTCCTCTTTCACCCCTCCACTTT.

The CDR3 loop is CASSPIRGTDTQYF. CDR3 coding DNA: TGTGCCAGCAGCCCGATACGGGGCACAGATACGCAGTATTTT. V usage is TRBV3-1 (or the pseudogene TRBV3-2) and J usage is TRBJ2-3; no clear D. The germline gives CDR1 LGHDT, CDR2 YNNKEL (reference sequence). Trimming left V 4 bases short and J 1 base short, with 9 bases between. The CDR3 runs to 14 residues.

The chain recombines TRBV5-1 with TRBJ2-1, with a possible D match to TRBD1 (6 bases). The CDR3 runs to 14 residues. The ends were cut back, 7 bases at V and 4 bases at J, with 15 bases in the middle. Looked up from germline, CDR1 is SGHRS and CDR2 is YFSETQ. The CDR3 region has the DNA TGCGCCAGCTCCCAACAGGGTCATTACAATGAGCAGTTCTTC. Its protein is CASSQQGHYNEQFF. The full variable domain, completed using reference TRBV5-1 and TRBJ2-1, is KAGVTQTPRYLIKTRGQQVTLSCSPISGHRSVSWYQQTPGQGLQFLFEYFSETQRNKGNFPGRFSGRQFSNSRSEMNVSTLELGDSALYLCASSQQGHYNEQFFGPGTRLTVL.

This clone was seen a single time. V usage is TRBV14 and J usage is TRBJ2-3; 7 bases agree with TRBD1. The germline CDR1 and CDR2 sequences are SGHDN and FVKESK. The CDR3 is 20 residues long. Trimming at V came to 0 bases and at J to 3 bases, leaving 18 bases not matched to a gene. CDR3 bases: TGTGCCAGCAGCCAAGATGTTGGGTATTTGACAGGGTGGGAGACAGATACGCAGTATTTT. Translation: CASSQDVGYLTGWETDTQYF.

The V and J genes are TRBV30 and TRBJ1-1, with 8 bases identical to TRBD1. The germline V gene encodes CDR1 GTSNPN and CDR2 SVGIG (reference sequence). V was pared by 3 bases and J by 3 bases, with 9 bases of the junction left unmatched. CDR3 length equals 15 residues. CDR3 nucleotides: TGTGCCTGGAGATGGCGGGACAGGCCCCACACTGAAGCTTTCTTT. It translates to CAWRWRDRPHTEAFF.

V usage is TRBV5-1 and J usage is TRBJ2-1, with D possibly TRBD2 on 6 matching bases. This CDR3 comprises 14 residues. CDR1 and CDR2 (germline): SGHRS, YFSETQ. V shed 2 bases and J shed 5 bases, with 11 bases lying between them. The DNA for the CDR3 is TGCGCCAGCAGCTTTAGGGACTCGAACAATGAGCAGTTCTTC. It codes for CASSFRDSNNEQFF.